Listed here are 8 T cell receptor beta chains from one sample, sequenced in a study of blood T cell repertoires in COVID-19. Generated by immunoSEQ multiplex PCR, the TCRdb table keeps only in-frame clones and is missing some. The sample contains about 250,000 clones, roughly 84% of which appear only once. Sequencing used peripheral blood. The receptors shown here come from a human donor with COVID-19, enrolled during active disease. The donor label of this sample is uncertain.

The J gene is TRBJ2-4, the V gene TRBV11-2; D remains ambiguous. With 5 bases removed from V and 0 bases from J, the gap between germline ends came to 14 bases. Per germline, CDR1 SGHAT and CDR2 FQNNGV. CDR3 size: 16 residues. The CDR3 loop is CASSTTVSLAKNIQYF. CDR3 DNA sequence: TGTGCCAGCAGCACTACCGTATCCCTAGCCAAAAACATTCAGTACTTC.

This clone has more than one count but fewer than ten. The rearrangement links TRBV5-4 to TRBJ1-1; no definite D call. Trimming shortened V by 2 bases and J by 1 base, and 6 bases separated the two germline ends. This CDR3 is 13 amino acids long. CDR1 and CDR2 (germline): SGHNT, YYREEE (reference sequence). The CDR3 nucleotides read TGTGCCAGCAGCTTCTCCCCGAACACTGAAGCTTTCTTT. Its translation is CASSFSPNTEAFF.

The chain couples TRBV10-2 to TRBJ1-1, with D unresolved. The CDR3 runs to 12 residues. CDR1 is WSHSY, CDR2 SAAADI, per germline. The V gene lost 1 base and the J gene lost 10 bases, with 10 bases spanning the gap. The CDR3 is CASSEYSYRAFF. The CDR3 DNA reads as TGCGCCAGCAGTGAGTACAGCTACCGAGCTTTCTTT.

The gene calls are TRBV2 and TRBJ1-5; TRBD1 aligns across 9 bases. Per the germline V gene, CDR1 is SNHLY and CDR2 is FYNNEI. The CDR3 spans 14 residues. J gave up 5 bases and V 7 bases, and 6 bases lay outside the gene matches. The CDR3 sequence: CASNTGTGHQPQHF. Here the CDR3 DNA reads TGTGCCAGCAATACCGGGACAGGGCATCAGCCCCAGCATTTT.

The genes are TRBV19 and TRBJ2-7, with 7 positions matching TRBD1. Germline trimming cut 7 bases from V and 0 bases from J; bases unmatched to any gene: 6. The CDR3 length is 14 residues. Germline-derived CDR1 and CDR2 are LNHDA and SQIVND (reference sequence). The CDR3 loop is CASKVRDSSYEQYF. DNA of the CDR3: TGTGCCAGTAAGGTCCGGGACAGCTCCTACGAGCAGTACTTC.

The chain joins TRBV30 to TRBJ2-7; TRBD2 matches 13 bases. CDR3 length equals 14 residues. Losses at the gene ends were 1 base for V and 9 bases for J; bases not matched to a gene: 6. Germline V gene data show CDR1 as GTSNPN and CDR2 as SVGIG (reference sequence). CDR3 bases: TGTGCCTGGAGTGAACTAGCGGGAGGGTTGGCGCAGTACTTC. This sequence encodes CAWSELAGGLAQYF.

The CDR3 coding sequence is TGCAGCGTTCAGGGGGATGCCTACGAGCAGTACTTC. Amino acids: CSVQGDAYEQYF. This chain connects TRBV29-1 to TRBJ2-7; 7 bases line up with TRBD1. Germline V gives CDR1 SQVTM, CDR2 ANQGSEA. This CDR3 comprises 12 residues. The junction had 3 bases not matched to a gene; V was cut back by 5 bases and J by 2 bases.

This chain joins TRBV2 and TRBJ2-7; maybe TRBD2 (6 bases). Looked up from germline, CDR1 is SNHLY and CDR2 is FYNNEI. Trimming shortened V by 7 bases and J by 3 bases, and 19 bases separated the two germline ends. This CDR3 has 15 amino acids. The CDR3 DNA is TGTGCCAGCACCCCCCCCTGGTTGGGAGGCTACGAGCAGTACTTC. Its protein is CASTPPWLGGYEQYF.